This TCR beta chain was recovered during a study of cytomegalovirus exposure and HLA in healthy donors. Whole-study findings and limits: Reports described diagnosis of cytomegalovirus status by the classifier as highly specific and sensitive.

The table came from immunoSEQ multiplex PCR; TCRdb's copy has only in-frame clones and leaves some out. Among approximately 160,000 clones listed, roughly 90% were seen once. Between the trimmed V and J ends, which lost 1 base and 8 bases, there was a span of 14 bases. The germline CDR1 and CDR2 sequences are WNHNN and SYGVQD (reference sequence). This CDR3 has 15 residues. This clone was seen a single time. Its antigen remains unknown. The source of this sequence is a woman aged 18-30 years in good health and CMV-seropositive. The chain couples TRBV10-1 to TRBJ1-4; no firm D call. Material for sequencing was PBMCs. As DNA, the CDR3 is TGCGCCAGCAGTGAGTTGGGAGTCGCGGGCGAAAAACTGTTTTTT. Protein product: CASSELGVAGEKLFF.